The 2 T cell receptor beta chains reported below all come from one sample, sequenced in a study of CXCR3-negative and CXCR3-positive naive CD8 T cells. Study-level results: Naive cells that were CXCR3-positive had more hydrophobic TRB CDR3s (compared with CXCR3-negative naive cells).

UMI labels and 5' RACE were used to prepare the TRB cDNA libraries. TCRdb reprocessed the 5' RACE reads and keeps a single row for each CDR3 protein, giving no DNA. This sample's table reports 130,000 to 150,000 distinct CDR3 sequences. Antigens for these TCRs are unknown. Sequenced sample: naive CXCR3+ CD8+ T cells from blood. Subset here: CD45RO-CCR7+CD27+CD95- naive CD8+ T cells expressing CXCR3 (TNR3+). The receptors originated from a human donor in good health. Some clones in this sample may be carry-over from other donors' samples.

The chain carries TRBV28 and TRBJ2-1; TCRdb designates TRBD1, a call that cannot be tested without DNA. CDR1 and CDR2 from the germline V gene are MDHEN and SYDVKM. The CDR3 length is 14 residues. The CDR3 region is CASSLLDSYNEQFF.

This sequence joins TRBV20-1 and TRBJ1-2; TCRdb's D call, TRBD1, is unchecked because there is no DNA. The CDR3 runs 14 residues. Germline V gene sequence: CDR1 DFQATT, CDR2 SNEGSKA (reference sequence). The CDR3 is CSASGTTDFYGYTF.